This T cell receptor (beta chain) was sequenced in a study of T-cell memory formation after mild COVID-19 (dated by TCRdb to the early 2020s). Notes on the research overall: Most TCR sequence clusters were specific to one of the two donors. In a couple of donors, T-cell clones that expanded and contracted after mild COVID-19 were tracked by sequencing TCRalpha and TCRbeta repertoires over time. The cohort was made up of two young adult volunteers, one female and one male, who were previously healthy.

These reads were obtained on an Illumina NovaSeq 6000. TCRalpha and TCRbeta cDNA libraries were built by 5'RACE with constant-segment primers, adding sample barcodes and unique molecular identifiers. RNA was extracted from every sample with Trizol reagent. Libraries were amplified in two PCR steps, with a second sample barcode and Illumina TruSeq adapters added in the second step. Sequencing of the libraries was done on an Illumina NovaSeq, producing 2 x 150 bp paired-end reads. Per the authors' processing: Demultiplexing of reads and collapsing into UMI-guided consensus sequences were performed with migec v1.2.7. Using mixcr v2.1.11, the UMI consensuses were aligned to TRA and TRB V and J templates and assembled into clonotypes. A clonotype was counted as expanded or contracted only when both edgeR and NoisET called the clonotype significant, with the noise models trained on biological replicates. For edgeR calls, the thresholds were a false discovery rate-adjusted p below 0.01 and a log2 fold-change of 1. PCA with hierarchical clustering of max-normalized trajectories of the 1000 most abundant clonotypes was used as exploratory dynamics analysis. Each responding clone was given a CD4 or CD8 phenotype based on the CD4+ and CD8+ repertoires, which had been sequenced separately. TCRdb applied fastp at Q25 and MiXCR to the public reads, then kept only in-frame beta chains. Rows matching on CDR3 protein sequence are summarized as one entry with the most common DNA and genes. These V and J calls are TCRdb output, not the study's own analysis. The sample has around 430,000 distinct CDR3 sequences on record, approximately 15% of them singletons. The ten largest clones capture under 25% of the sample.

Of note for this clonotype: Which antigen it targets is not known. Base qualities are not at hand, and no much larger clone is one base apart.

General conclusions and limits of the study: The study included only two mild cases, and larger cohorts that include severe cases with pre-infection samples were judged to be necessary. From day 15 to 85, contracting clones showed balanced CD4/CD8 phenotypes, whereas a second wave of clones that expanded from day 15 to 37 leaned towards CD4+. Some responding clones were detected in pre-infection memory, which suggested that pre-existing cross-reactive memory T cells had joined the SARS-CoV-2 response. Whether the second-wave clones peaking on day 37 were SARS-CoV-2 specific was not confirmed. Contracting CD4+ clones turned up mainly in the CM and EM memory subsets, whereas EMRA was where CD8+ clones were enriched.

PBMCs were isolated by Ficoll-Paque density gradient centrifugation. Sequences were obtained from PBMCs or a T cell subset sorted from them (not recorded which). This receptor was identified in a man between 18 and 35 years old who had mild COVID-19 (a few samples of this study predate the infection). The sample titles of this study are shuffled in the database, so cell type and time point are left out; the donor was told from shared clones.

The CDR3 is CASRVNRGNYGYTF. The DNA is as follows: TGCGCCAGCAGGGTTAACAGGGGGAACTATGGCTACACCTTC. The chain joins TRBV4-1 to TRBJ1-2; a stretch of 8 junction bases matches TRBD1. Compared with germline, V lacks 6 bases and J lacks 2 bases; bases without a gene match: 5. The CDR3 covers 14 residues, taking in both the cysteine and the phenylalanine. Here the CDR3 DNA is all that survives: 42 bases in frame from base 1. The germline V gene encodes CDR1 MGHRA and CDR2 YSYEKL.